Sequencing of this T cell receptor beta chain was carried out in a study of spatial heterogeneity in lung cancer. TCRdb analysed the 5' RACE reads with MiXCR anew, one entry per CDR3 protein. The sample has some 47,000 distinct CDR3 sequences; around 7.6% are singletons. Time point noted: sample taken at primary tumor resection. Extraction of whole RNA from tumor, nontumor lung or frozen PBMC preceded unsorted sequencing. The CDR3 is 15 amino acids. Germline CDR1 and CDR2: SGHTA and FQGNSA. Trimming took 4 bases from V and 2 from J; bases not matched to a gene: 8. The rearrangement links TRBV7-2 to TRBJ2-7; 7 bases fit TRBD1. The sequencing used PBMCs, collected at surgery. This TCR was sampled from a female donor with early-stage non-small cell lung cancer. CDR3 nucleotides: TGTGCCAGCAGCTCCACGACAGGGTGGGCCTACGAGCAGTACTTC. This translates into CASSSTTGWAYEQYF.